Listed below are T cell receptor beta chains from one sample, sequenced in a study of cytomegalovirus exposure and HLA in healthy donors. Assay used: immunoSEQ multiplex PCR; TCRdb lists only in-frame clones, some missing. The sample records roughly 80,000 clones, around 90% being singletons. Sequencing input: PBMCs. The receptors come from a young man in good health and CMV-seronegative. Both conserved end residues are part of each CDR3. A D gene is named only where the DNA matches it firmly. Clone size is not always given. Where it is, it says once, few, many or a class for expanded clones.

clone size	V gene	D gene	J gene	CDR3 protein	CDR3 DNA
-	TRBV14	-	TRBJ2-2	CASSLLANTGELFF	TGTGCCAGCAGTCTCCTTGCGAACACCGGGGAGCTGTTTTTT
-	TRBV5-1	TRBD1	TRBJ2-2	CASSVTGVQGELFF	TGCGCCAGCAGCGTTACAGGGGTCCAAGGGGAGCTGTTTTTT
once	TRBV6-7	-	TRBJ1-1	CASSYPGGTEAFF	TGTGCCAGCAGTTACCCCGGGGGCACTGAAGCTTTCTTT
-	TRBV5-4	TRBD2	TRBJ2-1	CASSLDPAGDNEQFF	TGTGCCAGCAGCTTGGACCCAGCGGGAGACAATGAGCAGTTCTTC
-	TRBV30	-	TRBJ1-4	CAWSFQGISEKLFF	TGTGCCTGGAGTTTCCAGGGAATTAGTGAAAAACTGTTTTTT
-	TRBV2	TRBD1	TRBJ1-5	CASSEGTGGNQPQHF	TGTGCCAGCAGTGAGGGGACAGGTGGCAATCAGCCCCAGCATTTT
once	TRBV27	-	TRBJ2-7	CASSLRPRAYEQYF	TGTGCCAGCAGTTTGAGACCGAGGGCCTACGAGCAGTACTTC
-	TRBV10-3	-	TRBJ2-7	CAISESTYEQYF	TGTGCCATCAGTGAGAGTACATACGAGCAGTACTTC
-	TRBV6-5	TRBD1	TRBJ1-2	CASSYGGQGVGGYTF	TGTGCCAGCAGTTACGGGGGACAGGGGGTTGGAGGCTACACCTTC
-	TRBV19	TRBD1	TRBJ1-1	CASSPLDRGADTEAFF	TGTGCCAGTAGTCCCCTGGACAGGGGGGCCGACACTGAAGCTTTCTTT
few	TRBV28	-	TRBJ2-7	CASSEGVHEQYF	TGTGCCAGCAGTGAAGGGGTCCACGAGCAGTACTTC
-	TRBV2	-	TRBJ1-5	CASSVYGNQPQHF	TGTGCCAGCAGTGTTTATGGCAATCAGCCCCAGCATTTT
-	TRBV7-8	TRBD2	TRBJ2-4	CASSPPGGSGGDGNIQYF	TGTGCCAGCAGCCCGCCGGGGGGTAGCGGAGGGGATGGAAACATTCAGTACTTC
-	TRBV10-2	-	TRBJ1-5	CASSETDQPQHF	TGCGCCAGCAGTGAGACGGATCAGCCCCAGCATTTT
once	TRBV29-1	-	TRBJ1-4	CSVTRGEKLFF	TGCAGCGTCACGAGAGGAGAAAAACTGTTTTTT
few	TRBV28	TRBD1	TRBJ1-2	CASSQTGTGGYTF	TGTGCCAGCAGCCAGACAGGGACGGGAGGCTACACCTTC
-	TRBV5-1	-	TRBJ2-1	CASSSDSYRPTGNEQFF	TGCGCCAGCAGCTCCGACTCGTACCGACCCACTGGGAATGAGCAGTTCTTC
-	TRBV6-5	-	TRBJ2-7	CASSYSPGNEQYF	TGTGCCAGCAGTTACTCGCCAGGGAACGAGCAGTACTTC
few	TRBV19	-	TRBJ1-5	CASSGAFNQPQHF	TGTGCCAGTAGTGGGGCCTTCAATCAGCCCCAGCATTTT
-	TRBV5-4	TRBD2	TRBJ2-7	CASSPWRLAGGPYEQYF	TGTGCCAGCAGCCCCTGGAGGCTAGCGGGGGGGCCCTACGAGCAGTACTTC
-	TRBV28	-	TRBJ1-2	CASSLLGQDVVSYGYTF	TGTGCCAGCAGTCTTCTGGGGCAGGACGTGGTTAGCTATGGCTACACCTTC
-	TRBV29-1	-	TRBJ2-3	CSVVGQKPTDTQYF	TGCAGCGTTGTGGGGCAGAAGCCCACAGATACGCAGTATTTT
-	TRBV5-8	-	TRBJ1-5	CASSRGQYSNQPQHF	TGTGCCAGCAGCCGAGGACAGTATAGCAATCAGCCCCAGCATTTT
-	TRBV5-1	-	TRBJ2-7	CASSFSQGSQGYEQYF	TGCGCCAGCAGCTTTAGTCAGGGATCCCAAGGCTACGAGCAGTACTTC
-	TRBV6-4	-	TRBJ2-3	CASSDLPGLRTDTQYF	TGTGCCAGCAGTGACTTACCGGGACTTCGCACAGATACGCAGTATTTT